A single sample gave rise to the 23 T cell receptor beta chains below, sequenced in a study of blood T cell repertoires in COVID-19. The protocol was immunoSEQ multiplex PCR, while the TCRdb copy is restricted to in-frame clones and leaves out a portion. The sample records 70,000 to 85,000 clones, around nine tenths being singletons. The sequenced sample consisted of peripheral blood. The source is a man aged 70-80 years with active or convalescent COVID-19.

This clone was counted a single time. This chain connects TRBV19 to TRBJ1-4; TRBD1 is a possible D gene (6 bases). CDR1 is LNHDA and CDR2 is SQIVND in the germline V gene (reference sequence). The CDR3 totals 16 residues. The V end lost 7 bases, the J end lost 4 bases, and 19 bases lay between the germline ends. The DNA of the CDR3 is TGTGCCAGTACCTCACTGACAGGAGGACATAATGAAAAACTGTTTTTT. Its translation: CASTSLTGGHNEKLFF.

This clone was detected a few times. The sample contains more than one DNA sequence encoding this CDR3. CDR3 protein: CASSRDSVYEQYF. CDR3 coding DNA: TGTGCCAGCAGTCGGGACAGTGTCTACGAGCAGTACTTC. The chain is built from TRBV14 and TRBJ2-7; the match to TRBD1 covers 7 bases. V lost 6 bases, J lost 3 bases, and 5 bases stayed unmatched. CDR1 is SGHDN and CDR2 is FVKESK in the germline V gene. The CDR3 runs 13 residues.

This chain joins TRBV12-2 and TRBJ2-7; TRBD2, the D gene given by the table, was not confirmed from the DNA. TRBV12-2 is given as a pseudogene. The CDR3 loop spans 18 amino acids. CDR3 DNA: TGTGCAAGTCGCTTAGTGCGGGTTGCTAGCGGGAGGACCTACGAGCAGTACTTC. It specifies CASRLVRVASGRTYEQYF.

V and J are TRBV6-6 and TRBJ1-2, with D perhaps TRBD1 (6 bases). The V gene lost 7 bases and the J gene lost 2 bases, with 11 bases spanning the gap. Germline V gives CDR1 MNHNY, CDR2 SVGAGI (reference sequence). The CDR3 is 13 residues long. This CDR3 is CASTRDTNYGYTF. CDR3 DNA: TGTGCCAGCACCCGGGACACCAACTATGGCTACACCTTC.

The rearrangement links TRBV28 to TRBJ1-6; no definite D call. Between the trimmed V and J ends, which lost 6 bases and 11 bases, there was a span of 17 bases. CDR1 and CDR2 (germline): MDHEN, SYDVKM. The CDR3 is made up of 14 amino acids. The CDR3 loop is CASSIRGRRTPLHF. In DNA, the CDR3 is TGTGCCAGCAGCATAAGAGGGCGAAGGACACCCCTCCACTTT.

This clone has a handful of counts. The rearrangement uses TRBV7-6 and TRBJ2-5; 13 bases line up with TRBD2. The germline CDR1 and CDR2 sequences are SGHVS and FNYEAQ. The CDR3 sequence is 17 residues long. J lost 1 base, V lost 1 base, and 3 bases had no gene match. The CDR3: CASSLGLAGGPQETQYF. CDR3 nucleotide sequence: TGTGCCAGCAGCTTAGGACTAGCGGGGGGACCCCAAGAGACCCAGTACTTC.

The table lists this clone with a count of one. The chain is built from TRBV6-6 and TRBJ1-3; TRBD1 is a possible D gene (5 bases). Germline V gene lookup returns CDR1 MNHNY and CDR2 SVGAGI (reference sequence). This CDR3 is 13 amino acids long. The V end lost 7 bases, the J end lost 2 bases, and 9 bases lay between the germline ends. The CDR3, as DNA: TGTGCCAGCAATGGAGGGGCTGGAAACACCATATATTTT. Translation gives CASNGGAGNTIYF.

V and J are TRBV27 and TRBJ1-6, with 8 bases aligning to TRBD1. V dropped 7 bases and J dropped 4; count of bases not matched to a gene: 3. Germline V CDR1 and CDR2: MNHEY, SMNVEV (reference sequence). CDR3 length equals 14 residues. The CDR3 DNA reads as TGTGCCAGCACCCGACAGGGGTATAATTCACCCCTCCACTTT. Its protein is CASTRQGYNSPLHF.

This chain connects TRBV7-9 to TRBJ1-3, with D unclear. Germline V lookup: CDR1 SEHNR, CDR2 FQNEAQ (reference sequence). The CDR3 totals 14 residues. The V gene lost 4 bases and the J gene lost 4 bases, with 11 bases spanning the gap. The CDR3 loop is CASSSARVGNTIYF. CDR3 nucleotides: TGTGCCAGCAGCTCCGCGAGGGTCGGAAACACCATATATTTT.

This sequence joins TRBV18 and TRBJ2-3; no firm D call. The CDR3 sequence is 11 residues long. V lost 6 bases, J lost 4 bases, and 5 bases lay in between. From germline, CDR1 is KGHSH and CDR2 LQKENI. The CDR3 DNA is TGTGCCAGCTCCCCGGCAGATACGCAGTATTTT. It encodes CASSPADTQYF.

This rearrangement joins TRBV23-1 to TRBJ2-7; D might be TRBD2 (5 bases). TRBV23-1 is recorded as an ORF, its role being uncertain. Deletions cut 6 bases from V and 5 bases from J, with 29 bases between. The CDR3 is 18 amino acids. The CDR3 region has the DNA TGCGCCAGCAGCCGAACTTTGGGCCCACCTTGCGGGCCTCACGAGCAGTACTTC. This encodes CASSRTLGPPCGPHEQYF.

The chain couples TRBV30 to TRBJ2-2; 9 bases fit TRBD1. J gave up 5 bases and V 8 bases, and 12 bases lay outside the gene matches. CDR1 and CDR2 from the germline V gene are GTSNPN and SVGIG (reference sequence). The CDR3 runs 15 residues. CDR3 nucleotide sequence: TGTGCCCTAACAGCCGGGACAGGGAGGACCGGGGAGCTGTTTTTT. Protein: CALTAGTGRTGELFF.

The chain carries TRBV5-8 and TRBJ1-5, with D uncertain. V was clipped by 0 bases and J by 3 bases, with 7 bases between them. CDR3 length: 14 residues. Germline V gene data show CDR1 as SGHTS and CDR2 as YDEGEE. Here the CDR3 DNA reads TGTGCCAGCAGCTTGGTCCAGGTCAATCAGCCCCAGCATTTT. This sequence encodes CASSLVQVNQPQHF. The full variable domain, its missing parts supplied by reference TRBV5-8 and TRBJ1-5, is EAGVTQSPTHLIKTRGQQATLRCSPISGHTSVYWYQQALGLGLQFLLWYDEGEERNRGNFPPRFSGRQFPNYSSELNVNALELEDSALYLCASSLVQVNQPQHFGDGTRLSIL.

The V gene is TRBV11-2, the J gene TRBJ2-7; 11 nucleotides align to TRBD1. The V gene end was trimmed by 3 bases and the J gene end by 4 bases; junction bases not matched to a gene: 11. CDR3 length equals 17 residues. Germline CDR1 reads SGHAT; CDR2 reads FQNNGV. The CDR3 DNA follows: TGTGCCAGCAGCTTGGCCTTTACGGGACAGGGGGTTTACGAGCAGTACTTC. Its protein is CASSLAFTGQGVYEQYF. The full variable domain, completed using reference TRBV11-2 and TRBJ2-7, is EAGVAQSPRYKIIEKRQSVAFWCNPISGHATLYWYQQILGQGPKLLIQFQNNGVVDDSQLPKDRFSAERLKGVDSTLKIQPAKLEDSAVYLCASSLAFTGQGVYEQYFGPGTRLTVT.

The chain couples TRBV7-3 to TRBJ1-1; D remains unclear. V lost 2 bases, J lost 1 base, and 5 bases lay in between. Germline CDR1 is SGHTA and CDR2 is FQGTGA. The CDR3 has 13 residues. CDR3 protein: CASSLVENTEAFF. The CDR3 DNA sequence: TGTGCCAGCAGCTTAGTAGAGAACACTGAAGCTTTCTTT.

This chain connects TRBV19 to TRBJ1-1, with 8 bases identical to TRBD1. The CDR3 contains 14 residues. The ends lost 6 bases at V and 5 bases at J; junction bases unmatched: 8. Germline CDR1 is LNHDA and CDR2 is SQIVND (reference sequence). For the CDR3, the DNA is TGTGCCAGTAGCACTAGACAGGGGAGGACTGAAGCTTTCTTT. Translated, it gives CASSTRQGRTEAFF. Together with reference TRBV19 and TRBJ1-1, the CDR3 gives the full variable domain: DGGITQSPKYLFRKEGQNVTLSCEQNLNHDAMYWYRQDPGQGLRLIYYSQIVNDFQKGDIAEGYSVSREKKESFPLTVTSAQKNPTAFYLCASSTRQGRTEAFFGQGTRLTVV.

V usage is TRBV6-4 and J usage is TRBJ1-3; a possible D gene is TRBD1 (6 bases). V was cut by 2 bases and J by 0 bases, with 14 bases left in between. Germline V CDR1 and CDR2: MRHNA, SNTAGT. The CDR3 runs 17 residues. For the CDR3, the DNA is TGTGCCAGCAGTGACGGACAGCCCGACTCCTCTGGAAACACCATATATTTT. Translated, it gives CASSDGQPDSSGNTIYF.

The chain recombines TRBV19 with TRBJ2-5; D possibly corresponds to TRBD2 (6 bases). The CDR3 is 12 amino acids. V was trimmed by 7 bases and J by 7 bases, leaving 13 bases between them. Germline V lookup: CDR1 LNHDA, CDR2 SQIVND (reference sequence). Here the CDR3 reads CASNLMGGTQYF. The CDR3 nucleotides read TGTGCCAGTAATTTGATGGGGGGGACCCAGTACTTC.

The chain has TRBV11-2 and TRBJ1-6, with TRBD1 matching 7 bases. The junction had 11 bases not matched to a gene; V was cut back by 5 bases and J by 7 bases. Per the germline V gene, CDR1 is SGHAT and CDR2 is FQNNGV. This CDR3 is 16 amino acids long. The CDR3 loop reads CASSPIHRGPNSPLHF. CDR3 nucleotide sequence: TGTGCCAGCAGCCCAATCCACAGGGGACCCAATTCACCCCTCCACTTT.

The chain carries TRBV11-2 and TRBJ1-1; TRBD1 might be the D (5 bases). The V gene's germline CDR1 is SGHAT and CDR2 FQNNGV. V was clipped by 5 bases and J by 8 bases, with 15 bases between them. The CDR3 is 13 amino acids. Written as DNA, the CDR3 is TGTGCCAGCAGCCGCGACAGTAGAGCAGAAGCTTTCTTT. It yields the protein CASSRDSRAEAFF.

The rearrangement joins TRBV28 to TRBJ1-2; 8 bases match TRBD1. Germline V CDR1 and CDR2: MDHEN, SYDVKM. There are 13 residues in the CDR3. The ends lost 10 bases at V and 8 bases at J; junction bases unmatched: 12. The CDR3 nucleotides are TGTGCCACCGAGAGGCAGGGGGCCGGGGGCTACACCTTC. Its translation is CATERQGAGGYTF.

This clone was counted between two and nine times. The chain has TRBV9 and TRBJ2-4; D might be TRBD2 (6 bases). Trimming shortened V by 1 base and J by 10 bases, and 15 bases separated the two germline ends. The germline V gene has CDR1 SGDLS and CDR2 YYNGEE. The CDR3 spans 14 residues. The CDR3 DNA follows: TGTGCCAGCAGCGTACGGTGGGAGGACCGAATTCAGTACTTC. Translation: CASSVRWEDRIQYF. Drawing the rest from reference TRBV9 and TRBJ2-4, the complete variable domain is DSGVTQTPKHLITATGQRVTLRCSPRSGDLSVYWYQQSLDQGLQFLIQYYNGEERAKGNILERFSAQQFPDLHSELNLSSLELGDSALYFCASSVRWEDRIQYFGAGTRLSVL.

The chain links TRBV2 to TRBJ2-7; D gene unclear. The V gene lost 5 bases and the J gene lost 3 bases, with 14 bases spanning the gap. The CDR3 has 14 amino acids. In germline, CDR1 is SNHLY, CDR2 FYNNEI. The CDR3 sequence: CASSPFEVNYEQYF. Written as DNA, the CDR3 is TGTGCCAGCAGTCCTTTCGAGGTAAACTACGAGCAGTACTTC.